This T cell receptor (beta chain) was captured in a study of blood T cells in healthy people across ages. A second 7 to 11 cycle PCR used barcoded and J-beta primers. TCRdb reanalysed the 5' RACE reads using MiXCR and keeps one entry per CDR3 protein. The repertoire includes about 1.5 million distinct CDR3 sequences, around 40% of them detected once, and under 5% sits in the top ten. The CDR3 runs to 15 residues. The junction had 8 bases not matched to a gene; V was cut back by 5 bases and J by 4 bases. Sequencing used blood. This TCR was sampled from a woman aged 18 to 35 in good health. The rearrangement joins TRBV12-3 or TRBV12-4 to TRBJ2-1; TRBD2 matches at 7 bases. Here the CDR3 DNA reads TGTGCCAGCAGTCTCCTAGCGGTTACTTACAATGAGCAGTTCTTC. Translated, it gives CASSLLAVTYNEQFF.